These 2 T cell receptor beta chains came from one sample sequenced in a study of blood T cell repertoires in COVID-19. Only in-frame clones appear in the TCRdb table, and some are missing; sequencing was by immunoSEQ multiplex PCR. The repertoire holds under 200,000 clones, with 80% to 85% as singletons. The source material was peripheral blood. Receptors were obtained from a man between 18 and 29 years old with active or convalescent COVID-19.

This CDR3 is CASSVTGVKGTEAFF. DNA of the CDR3: TGTGCCAGTAGTGTTACAGGGGTTAAGGGCACTGAAGCTTTCTTT. V usage is TRBV19 and J usage is TRBJ1-1; the match to TRBD1 covers 7 bases. The CDR3 sequence is 15 residues long. V trimming: 5 bases; J trimming: 4 bases; junction bases outside the gene matches: 10. Germline-derived CDR1 and CDR2 are LNHDA and SQIVND (reference sequence).

This sequence joins TRBV18 and TRBJ2-5; TRBD2 might be the D (5 bases). CDR1 and CDR2 from the germline V gene are KGHSH and LQKENI. With 5 bases removed from V and 4 bases from J, the gap between germline ends came to 11 bases. The CDR3 is made up of 13 amino acids. CDR3 sequence (DNA): TGTGCCAGCTCAGCTGGACTGGGAGAGACCCAGTACTTC. Translated: CASSAGLGETQYF.